A selection of T cell receptor beta chains follows, all from one sample in a study of OX40 agonist ivuxolimab in advanced cancers. Profiling relied on immunoSEQ multiplex PCR, and the TCRdb table lists in-frame clones only, not all of them. The data contain 14,000 or so clones, 75% to 85% of them singletons. The specimen comprised CD4+ or CD8+ T cells sorted from blood, sampled in a trial of the OX40 agonist ivuxolimab. All receptors derive from an adult with an advanced solid tumor such as melanoma, head and neck, liver or kidney cancer. CDR3s include the opening cysteine and the closing phenylalanine or tryptophan. Fields, in order: D gene, J gene, clone size, V gene, CDR3 DNA, CDR3 protein. D genes are given only for firm matches. Not all rows give a size; the values are once, few, many and, for expanded clones, a class.

TRBD2 | TRBJ2-5 | NA | TRBV27 | TGTGCCAGCAGTTCTCGAACTAGCGGGATACAAGAGACCCAGTACTTC | CASSSRTSGIQETQYF
TRBD2 | TRBJ2-1 | few | TRBV28 | TGTGCCAGCAGTGTTACTAGCGGGAATGAGCAGTTCTTC | CASSVTSGNEQFF
TRBD1 | TRBJ2-7 | NA | TRBV19 | TGTGCCAGTAGTACTCAGGGACAGGCCCGCCTCTACGAGCAGTACTTC | CASSTQGQARLYEQYF
NA | TRBJ2-2 | few | TRBV5-4 | TGTGCCAGCAGCTTGAACGGGGTCGGAGGGGAGCTGTTTTTT | CASSLNGVGGELFF
TRBD2 | TRBJ2-7 | NA | TRBV2 | TGTGCCAGCAGTGAAGTTAGCGGGAGAAGGTACGAGCAGTACTTC | CASSEVSGRRYEQYF
NA | TRBJ1-1 | few | TRBV15 | TGTGCCACCAGCAGTGGACTGAACACTGAAGCTTTCTTT | CATSSGLNTEAFF
TRBD2 | TRBJ2-3 | few | TRBV29-1 | TGCAGCGTTGACCCGGGACTAGCGGGTGTGGATACGCAGTATTTT | CSVDPGLAGVDTQYF
NA | TRBJ1-1 | few | TRBV5-4 | TGTGCCAGCAGCTGGGGACAAACTGAAGCTTTCTTT | CASSWGQTEAFF
TRBD1 | TRBJ2-1 | NA | TRBV7-9 | TGTGCCAGCAGCTTAGGACAGGGGGCTTTGGATGAGCAGTTCTTC | CASSLGQGALDEQFF
TRBD2 | TRBJ2-1 | NA | TRBV28 | TGTGCCAGCAAACTAGCGAAAAGCTACAATGAGCAGTTCTTC | CASKLAKSYNEQFF
NA | TRBJ1-1 | NA | TRBV11-2 | TGTGCCAGCAGCTTAGATCTAAAGGAAGCTTTCTTT | CASSLDLKEAFF
TRBD1 | TRBJ1-2 | NA | TRBV28 | TGTGCCAGCAGTTTGGCACAGGGGTATGGCTACACCTTC | CASSLAQGYGYTF
TRBD2 | TRBJ2-7 | NA | TRBV28 | TGTGCCAGCAGTCTAGCGGGAGGTTTCGAGCAGTACTTC | CASSLAGGFEQYF
NA | TRBJ1-1 | NA | TRBV5-1 | TGCGCCAGTACTCCAGGGGTGAACACTGAAGCTTTCTTT | CASTPGVNTEAFF
NA | TRBJ2-3 | few | TRBV6-4 | TGTGCCAGCAGTGACTCGCAGGGTGCAGATACGCAGTATTTT | CASSDSQGADTQYF
NA | TRBJ2-1 | medium-sized | TRBV7-3 | TGTGCCAGCAGTTGGGACGCGGACAATGAGCAGTTCTTC | CASSWDADNEQFF
NA | TRBJ2-2 | NA | TRBV6-6 | TGTGCCAGCAGCCGACTAAACACCGGGGAGCTGTTTTTT | CASSRLNTGELFF
NA | TRBJ2-7 | NA | TRBV4-1 | TGCGCCAGCAGCCAAGCGATACCTCCCAACGAGCAGTACTTC | CASSQAIPPNEQYF
NA | TRBJ2-2 | NA | TRBV5-1 | TGCGCCAGCAATGGGGTAGGCACCGGGGAGCTGTTTTTT | CASNGVGTGELFF
TRBD1 | TRBJ2-1 | NA | TRBV28 | TGTGCCAGCAGCCAGGGGGTGATCTACAATGAGCAGTTCTTC | CASSQGVIYNEQFF
NA | TRBJ2-7 | once | TRBV27 | TGTGCCAGCAGTTCCCAGGGGCGCCGCTCCTACGAGCAGTACTTC | CASSSQGRRSYEQYF
NA | TRBJ1-1 | NA | TRBV7-2 | TGTGCCAGCAGCCTTGGACAGATTGAAGCTTTCTTT | CASSLGQIEAFF
NA | TRBJ2-1 | NA | TRBV28 | TGTGCCAGCAGCCGACCCTTAGGGAACCCCCACAATGAGCAGTTCTTC | CASSRPLGNPHNEQFF
NA | TRBJ2-7 | NA | TRBV19 | TGTGCCAGTAGTATAGCACCGTTGTACGAGCAGTACTTC | CASSIAPLYEQYF
NA | TRBJ1-1 | NA | TRBV27 | TGTGCCAGCAGTTTAGCTGGTTACACTGAAGCTTTCTTT | CASSLAGYTEAFF
NA | TRBJ2-7 | medium-sized | TRBV4-1 | TGCGCCAGCAGCCAAGTCAGCAAACCCTACGAGCAGTACTTC | CASSQVSKPYEQYF
NA | TRBJ2-1 | few | TRBV19 | TGTGCCAGTAGTATAGGGGTCCTGGAGCACAATGAGCAGTTCTTC | CASSIGVLEHNEQFF
TRBD1 | TRBJ1-2 | NA | TRBV6-5 | TGTGCCAGCAGCCCGACAGGGCCCGTCTATGGCTACACCTTC | CASSPTGPVYGYTF
NA | TRBJ1-2 | NA | TRBV9 | TGTGCCAGCAGCGTAGCTCCTACGACAGTAAACTATGGCTACACCTTC | CASSVAPTTVNYGYTF
NA | TRBJ2-3 | NA | TRBV21-1 | TGTGCCAGCAGCTCTCCGCCGTTGAAAAGAGACAGGCGTTACACAGATACGCAGTATTTT | CASSSPPLKRDRRYTDTQYF
TRBD1 | TRBJ1-1 | NA | TRBV27 | TGTGCCAGCAGTCCCAACAGGGGGGAAGCTTTCTTT | CASSPNRGEAFF
TRBD1 | TRBJ1-2 | NA | TRBV6-5 | TGTGCCAGCAGAAACGGACAGGGACGTGGCTACACCTTC | CASRNGQGRGYTF
NA | TRBJ1-1 | NA | TRBV4-2 | TGTGCCAGCAGCCAAGATACGGGGAACACTGAAGCTTTCTTT | CASSQDTGNTEAFF
TRBD2 | TRBJ2-5 | NA | TRBV28 | TGTGCCAGCACCCTAGGGGGACTAGCGGGAGGAGGGTACCAAGAGACCCAGTACTTC | CASTLGGLAGGGYQETQYF
TRBD2 | TRBJ2-7 | NA | TRBV28 | TGTGCCAGCAGTACCTCCCTCTTTTCGGGACTAGCGGATCTAAGCTCCTACGAGCAGTACTTC | CASSTSLFSGLADLSSYEQYF
NA | TRBJ2-1 | NA | TRBV11-2 | TGTGCCAGCAGCTTAGGGTGGACTACACAAAATGAGCAGTTCTTC | CASSLGWTTQNEQFF
TRBD2 | TRBJ2-7 | NA | TRBV19 | TGTGCCAGTAGTATGGGGAGCGGGGCCTCACTCGAGCAGTACTTC | CASSMGSGASLEQYF
NA | TRBJ1-1 | NA | TRBV29-1 | TGCAGCGCGAGGAGTATGAACACTGAAGCTTTCTTT | CSARSMNTEAFF